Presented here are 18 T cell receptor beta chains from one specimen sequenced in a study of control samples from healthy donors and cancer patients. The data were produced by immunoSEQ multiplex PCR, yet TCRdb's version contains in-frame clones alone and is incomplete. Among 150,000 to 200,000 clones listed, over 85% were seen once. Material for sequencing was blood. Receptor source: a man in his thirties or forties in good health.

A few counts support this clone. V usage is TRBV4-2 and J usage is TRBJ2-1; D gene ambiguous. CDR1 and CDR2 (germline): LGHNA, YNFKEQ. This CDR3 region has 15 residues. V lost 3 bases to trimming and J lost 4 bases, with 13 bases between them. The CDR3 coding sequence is TGTGCCAGCAGCCACGTCGGTGTCCGTTACAATGAGCAGTTCTTC. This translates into CASSHVGVRYNEQFF.

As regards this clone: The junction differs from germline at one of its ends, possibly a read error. The CDR3 loop reads CASSLEGTPFATYGQYF. In nucleotides, the CDR3 is TGTGCCAGCAGCTTAGAAGGGACACCATTTGCAACCTACGGGCAGTACTTC. The chain is built from TRBV7-7 and TRBJ2-7, with a possible D match to TRBD1 (6 bases). Germline loops: CDR1 SSHAT, CDR2 FNYEAQ (reference sequence). The CDR3 has 17 amino acids.

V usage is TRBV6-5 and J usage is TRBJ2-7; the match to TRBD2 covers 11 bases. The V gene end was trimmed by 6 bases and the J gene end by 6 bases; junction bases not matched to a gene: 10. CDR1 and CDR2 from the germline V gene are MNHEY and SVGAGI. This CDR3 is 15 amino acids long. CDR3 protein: CASSPQGTSGVEQYF. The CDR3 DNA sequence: TGTGCCAGCAGCCCCCAGGGGACTAGCGGTGTCGAGCAGTACTTC.

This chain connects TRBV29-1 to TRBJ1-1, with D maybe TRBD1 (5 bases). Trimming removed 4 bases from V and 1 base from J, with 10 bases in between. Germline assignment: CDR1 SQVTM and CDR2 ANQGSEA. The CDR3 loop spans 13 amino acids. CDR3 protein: CSVAVRANTEAFF. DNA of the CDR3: TGCAGCGTTGCGGTCAGGGCGAACACTGAAGCTTTCTTT.

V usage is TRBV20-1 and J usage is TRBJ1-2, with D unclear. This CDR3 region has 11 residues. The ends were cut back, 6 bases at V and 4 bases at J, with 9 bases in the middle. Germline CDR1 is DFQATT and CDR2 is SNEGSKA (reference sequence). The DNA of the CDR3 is TGCAGTGCCCCGTCCGGCTATGGCTACACCTTC. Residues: CSAPSGYGYTF.

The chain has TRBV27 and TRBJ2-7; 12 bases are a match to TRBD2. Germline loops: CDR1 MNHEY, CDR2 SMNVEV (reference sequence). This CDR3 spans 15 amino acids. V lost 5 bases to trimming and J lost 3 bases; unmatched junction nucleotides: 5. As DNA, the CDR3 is TGTGCCAGCAGTGTGGGACTAGCGGGTGTCTACGAGCAGTACTTC. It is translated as CASSVGLAGVYEQYF.

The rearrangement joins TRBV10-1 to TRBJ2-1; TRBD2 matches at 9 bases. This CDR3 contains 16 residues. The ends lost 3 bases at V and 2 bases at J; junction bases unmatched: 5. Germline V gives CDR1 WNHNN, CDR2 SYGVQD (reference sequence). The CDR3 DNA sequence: TGCGCCAGCAGTGAAGGACTAGCGTCCGCCTACAATGAGCAGTTCTTC. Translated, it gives CASSEGLASAYNEQFF.

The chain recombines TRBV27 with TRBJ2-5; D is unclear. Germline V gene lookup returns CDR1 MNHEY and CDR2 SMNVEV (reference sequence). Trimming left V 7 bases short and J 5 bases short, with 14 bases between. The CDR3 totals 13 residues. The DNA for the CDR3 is TGTGCCAGCAAGTTGTGGGGAAGTGAGACCCAGTACTTC. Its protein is CASKLWGSETQYF.

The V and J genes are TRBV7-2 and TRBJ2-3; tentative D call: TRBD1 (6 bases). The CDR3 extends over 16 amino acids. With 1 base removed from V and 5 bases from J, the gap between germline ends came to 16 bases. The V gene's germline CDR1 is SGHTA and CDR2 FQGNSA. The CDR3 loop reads CASSLGTAPRGDTQYF. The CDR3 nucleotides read TGTGCCAGCAGCTTAGGGACAGCTCCTCGCGGAGATACGCAGTATTTT.

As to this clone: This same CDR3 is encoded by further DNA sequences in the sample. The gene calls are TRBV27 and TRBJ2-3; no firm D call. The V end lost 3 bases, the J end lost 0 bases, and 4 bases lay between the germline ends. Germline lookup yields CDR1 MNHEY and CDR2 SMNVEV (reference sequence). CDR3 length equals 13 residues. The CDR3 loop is CASSLPSTDTQYF. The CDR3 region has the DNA TGTGCCAGCAGTTTGCCTAGCACAGATACGCAGTATTTT.

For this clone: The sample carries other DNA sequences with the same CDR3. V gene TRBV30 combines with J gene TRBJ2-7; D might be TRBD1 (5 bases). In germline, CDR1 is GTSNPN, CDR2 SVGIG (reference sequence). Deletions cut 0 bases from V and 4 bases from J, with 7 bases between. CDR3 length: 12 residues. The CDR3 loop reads CAWSVQGYEQYF. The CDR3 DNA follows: TGTGCCTGGAGTGTCCAGGGTTACGAGCAGTACTTC. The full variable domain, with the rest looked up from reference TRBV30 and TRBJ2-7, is SQTIHQWPATLVQPVGSPLSLECTVEGTSNPNLYWYRQAAGRGLQLLFYSVGIGQISSEVPQNLSASRPQDRQFILSSKKLLLSDSGFYLCAWSVQGYEQYFGPGTRLTVT.

The CDR3 bases are TGTGCCAGCAGCTTGGACGGCTACGAGCAGTACTTC. Translation: CASSLDGYEQYF. The chain combines TRBV3-1 (or the pseudogene TRBV3-2) with TRBJ2-7; D gene uncertain. CDR3 length: 12 residues. The V end lost 5 bases, the J end lost 3 bases, and 8 bases lay between the germline ends. CDR1 and CDR2 from the germline V gene are LGHDT and YNNKEL (reference sequence).

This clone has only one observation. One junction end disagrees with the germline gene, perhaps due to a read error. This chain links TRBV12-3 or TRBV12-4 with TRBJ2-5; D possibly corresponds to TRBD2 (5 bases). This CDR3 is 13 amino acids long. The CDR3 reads CASSVAGQEAQYF. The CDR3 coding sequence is TGTGCCAGCAGTGTCGCGGGCCAAGAGGCCCAGTACTTC.

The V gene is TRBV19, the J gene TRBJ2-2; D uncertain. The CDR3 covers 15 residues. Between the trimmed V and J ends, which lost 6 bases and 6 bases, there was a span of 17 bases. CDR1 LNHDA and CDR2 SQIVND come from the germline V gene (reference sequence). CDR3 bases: TGTGCCAGTAGCAATCCTTCGTCATCGGCCGGGGAGCTGTTTTTT. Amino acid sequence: CASSNPSSSAGELFF.

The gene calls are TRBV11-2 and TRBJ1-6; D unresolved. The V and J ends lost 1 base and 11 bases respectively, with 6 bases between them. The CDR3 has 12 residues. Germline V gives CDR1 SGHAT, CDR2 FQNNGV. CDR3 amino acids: CASSLVGAPLHF. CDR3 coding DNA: TGTGCCAGCAGCTTAGTTGGGGCACCCCTCCACTTT.

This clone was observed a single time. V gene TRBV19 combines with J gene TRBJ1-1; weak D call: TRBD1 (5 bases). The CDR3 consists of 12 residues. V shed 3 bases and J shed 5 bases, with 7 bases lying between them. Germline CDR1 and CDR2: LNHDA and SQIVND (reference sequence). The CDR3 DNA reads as TGTGCCAGTAGTATGGGGGAGACTGAAGCTTTCTTT. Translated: CASSMGETEAFF.

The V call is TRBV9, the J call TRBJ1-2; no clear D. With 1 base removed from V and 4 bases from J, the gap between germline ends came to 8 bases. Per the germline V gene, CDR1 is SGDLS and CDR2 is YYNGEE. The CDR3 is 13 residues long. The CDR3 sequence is CASSVRQFYGYTF. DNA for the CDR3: TGTGCCAGCAGCGTACGACAATTCTATGGCTACACCTTC.

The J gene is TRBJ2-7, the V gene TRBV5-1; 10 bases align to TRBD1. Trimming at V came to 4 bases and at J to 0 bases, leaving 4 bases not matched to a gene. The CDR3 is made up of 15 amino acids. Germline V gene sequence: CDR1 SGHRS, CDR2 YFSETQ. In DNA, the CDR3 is TGCGCCAGCAGCGGTGACAGGGGGCCCTCCTACGAGCAGTACTTC. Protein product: CASSGDRGPSYEQYF.